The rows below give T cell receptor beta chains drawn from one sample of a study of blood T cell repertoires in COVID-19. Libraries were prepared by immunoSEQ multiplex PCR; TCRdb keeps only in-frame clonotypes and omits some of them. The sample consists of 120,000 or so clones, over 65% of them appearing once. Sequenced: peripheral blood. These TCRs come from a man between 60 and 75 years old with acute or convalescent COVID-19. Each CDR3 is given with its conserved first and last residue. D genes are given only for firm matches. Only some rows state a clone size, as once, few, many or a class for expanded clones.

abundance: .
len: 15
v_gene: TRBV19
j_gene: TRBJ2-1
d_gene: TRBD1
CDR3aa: CASSAQGASLNEQFF
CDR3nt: TGTGCCAGTAGTGCCCAGGGGGCCAGCCTCAATGAGCAGTTCTTC

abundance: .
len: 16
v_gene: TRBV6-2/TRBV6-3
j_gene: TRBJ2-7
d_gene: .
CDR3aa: CASSYSKTRGSYEQYF
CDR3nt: TGTGCCAGCAGTTACTCGAAAACCAGGGGCTCCTACGAGCAGTACTTC

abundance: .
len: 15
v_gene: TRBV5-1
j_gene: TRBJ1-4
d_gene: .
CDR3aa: CASSLVESTNEKLFF
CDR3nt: TGCGCCAGCAGCTTGGTTGAGTCAACTAATGAAAAACTGTTTTTT

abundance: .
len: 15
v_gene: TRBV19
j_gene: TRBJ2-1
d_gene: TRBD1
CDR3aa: CASSVGTGEWNEQFF
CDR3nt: TGTGCCAGTAGTGTCGGGACAGGGGAATGGAATGAGCAGTTCTTC

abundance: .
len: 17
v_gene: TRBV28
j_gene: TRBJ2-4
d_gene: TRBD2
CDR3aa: CASSPGLAVLAKNIQYF
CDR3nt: TGTGCCAGCAGCCCGGGACTAGCGGTTCTAGCCAAAAACATTCAGTACTTC

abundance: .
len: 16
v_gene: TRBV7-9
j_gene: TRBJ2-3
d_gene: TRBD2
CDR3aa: CASSSNPAGEGDTQYF
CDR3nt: TGTGCCAGCAGCAGTAACCCGGCGGGAGAGGGTGATACGCAGTATTTT

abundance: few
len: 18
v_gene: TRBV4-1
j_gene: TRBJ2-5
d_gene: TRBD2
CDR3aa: CASSQEIKGLAYQETQYF
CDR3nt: TGCGCCAGCAGCCAAGAGATAAAGGGACTAGCGTACCAAGAGACCCAGTACTTC

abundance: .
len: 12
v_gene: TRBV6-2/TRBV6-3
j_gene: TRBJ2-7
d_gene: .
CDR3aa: CASSPTDYEQYF
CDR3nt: TGTGCCAGCAGTCCGACTGATTACGAGCAGTACTTC

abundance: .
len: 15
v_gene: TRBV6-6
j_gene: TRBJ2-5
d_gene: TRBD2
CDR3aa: CASTGVAGYQETQYF
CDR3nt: TGTGCCAGCACCGGGGTAGCGGGGTACCAAGAGACCCAGTACTTC

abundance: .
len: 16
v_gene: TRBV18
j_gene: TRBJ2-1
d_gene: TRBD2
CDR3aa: CASRRVAGGPHNEQFF
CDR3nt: TGTGCCAGCCGTCGGGTAGCGGGAGGGCCCCACAATGAGCAGTTCTTC

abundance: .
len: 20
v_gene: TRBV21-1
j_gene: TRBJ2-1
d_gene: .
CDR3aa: CASSNRGGTSGRVAYNEQFF
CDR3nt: TGTGCCAGCAGCAACCGAGGGGGGACTAGCGGGAGGGTTGCATACAATGAGCAGTTCTTC

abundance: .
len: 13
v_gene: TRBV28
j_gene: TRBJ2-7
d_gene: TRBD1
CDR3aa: CASSGTGGREQYF
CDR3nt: TGTGCCAGCAGTGGGACAGGGGGGAGAGAGCAGTACTTC

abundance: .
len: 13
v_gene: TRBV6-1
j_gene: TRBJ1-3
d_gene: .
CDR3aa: CASSDRVGNTIYF
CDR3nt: TGTGCCAGCAGTGACAGGGTTGGAAACACCATATATTTT

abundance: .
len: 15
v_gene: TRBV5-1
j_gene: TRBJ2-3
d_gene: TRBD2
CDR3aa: CASSLTTSGTDTQYF
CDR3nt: TGCGCCAGCAGCTTGACGACTAGCGGGACAGATACGCAGTATTTT